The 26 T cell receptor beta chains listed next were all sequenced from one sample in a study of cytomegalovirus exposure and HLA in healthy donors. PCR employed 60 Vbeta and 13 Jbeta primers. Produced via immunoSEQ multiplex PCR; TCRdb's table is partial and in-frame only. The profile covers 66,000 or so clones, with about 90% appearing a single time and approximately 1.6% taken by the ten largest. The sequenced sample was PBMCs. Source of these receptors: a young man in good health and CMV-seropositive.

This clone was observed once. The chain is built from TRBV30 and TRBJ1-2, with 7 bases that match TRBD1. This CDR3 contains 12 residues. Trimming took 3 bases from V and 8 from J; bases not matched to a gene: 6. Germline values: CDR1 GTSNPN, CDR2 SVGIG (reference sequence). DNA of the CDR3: TGTGCCTGGAGCCAGACAGGGAGAGGCTACACCTTC. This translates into CAWSQTGRGYTF.

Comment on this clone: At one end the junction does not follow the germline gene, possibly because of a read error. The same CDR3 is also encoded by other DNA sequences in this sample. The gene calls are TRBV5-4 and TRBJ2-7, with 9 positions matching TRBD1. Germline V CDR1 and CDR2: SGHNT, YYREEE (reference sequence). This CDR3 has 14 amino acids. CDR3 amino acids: CASSRRTGDYEQYF. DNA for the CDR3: TGCGCCAGCAGCCGGAGGACAGGGGACTACGAGCAGTACTTC.

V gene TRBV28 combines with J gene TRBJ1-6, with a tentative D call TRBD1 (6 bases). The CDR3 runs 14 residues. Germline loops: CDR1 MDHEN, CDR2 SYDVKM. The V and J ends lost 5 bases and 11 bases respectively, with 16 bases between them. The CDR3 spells CASSEQGYRAPLHF. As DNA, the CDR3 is TGTGCCAGCAGTGAACAGGGTTATCGGGCACCCCTCCACTTT.

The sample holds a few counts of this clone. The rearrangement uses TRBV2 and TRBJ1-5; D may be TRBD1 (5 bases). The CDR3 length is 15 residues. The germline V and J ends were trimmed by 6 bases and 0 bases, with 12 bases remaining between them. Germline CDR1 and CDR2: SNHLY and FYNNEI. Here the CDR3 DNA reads TGTGCCAGCAGGAGTCAGGGTAATAGCAATCAGCCCCAGCATTTT. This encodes CASRSQGNSNQPQHF. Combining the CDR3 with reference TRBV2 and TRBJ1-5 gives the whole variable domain EPEVTQTPSHQVTQMGQEVILRCVPISNHLYFYWYRQILGQKVEFLVSFYNNEISEKSEIFDDQFSVERPDGSNFTLKIRSTKLEDSAMYFCASRSQGNSNQPQHFGDGTRLSIL.

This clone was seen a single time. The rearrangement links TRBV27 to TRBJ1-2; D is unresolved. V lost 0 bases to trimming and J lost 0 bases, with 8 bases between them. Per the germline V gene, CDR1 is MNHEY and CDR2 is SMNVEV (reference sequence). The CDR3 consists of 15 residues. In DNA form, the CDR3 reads TGTGCCAGCAGTTTATCGGGCATCTCTAACTATGGCTACACCTTC. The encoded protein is CASSLSGISNYGYTF.

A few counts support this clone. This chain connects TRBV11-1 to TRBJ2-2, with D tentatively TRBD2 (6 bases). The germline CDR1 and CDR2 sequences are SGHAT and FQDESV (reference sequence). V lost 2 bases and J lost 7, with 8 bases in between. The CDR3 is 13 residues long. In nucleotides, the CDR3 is TGTGCCAGCAGCTTACGGGGGAACGGGGAGCTGTTTTTT. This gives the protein CASSLRGNGELFF.

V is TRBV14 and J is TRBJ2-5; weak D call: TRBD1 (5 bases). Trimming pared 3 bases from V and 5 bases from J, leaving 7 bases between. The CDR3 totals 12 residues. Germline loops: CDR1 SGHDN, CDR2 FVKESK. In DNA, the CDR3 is TGTGCCAGCAGCCACCCAGGGGAGACCCAGTACTTC. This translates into CASSHPGETQYF.

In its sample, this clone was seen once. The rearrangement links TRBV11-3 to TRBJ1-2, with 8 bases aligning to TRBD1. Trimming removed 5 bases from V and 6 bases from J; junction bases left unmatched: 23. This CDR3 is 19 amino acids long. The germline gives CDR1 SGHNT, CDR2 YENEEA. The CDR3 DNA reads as TGTGCCAGCAGCCCAACCTGGACCCGGACAGGGAGTGACGATGATGGCTACACCTTC. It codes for CASSPTWTRTGSDDDGYTF.

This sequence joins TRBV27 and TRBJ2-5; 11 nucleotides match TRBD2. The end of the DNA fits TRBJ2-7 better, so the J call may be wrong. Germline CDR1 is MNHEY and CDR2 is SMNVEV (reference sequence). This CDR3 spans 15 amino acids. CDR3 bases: TGTGCCAGCAGTTCCCGACTAGCGGGAAGTTACGAGCAGTACTTC. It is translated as CASSSRLAGSYEQYF.

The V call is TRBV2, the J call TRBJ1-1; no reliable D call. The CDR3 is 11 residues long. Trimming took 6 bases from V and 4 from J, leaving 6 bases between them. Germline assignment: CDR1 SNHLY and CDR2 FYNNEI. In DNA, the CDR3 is TGTGCCAGCAGAGCATTCACTGAAGCTTTCTTT. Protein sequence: CASRAFTEAFF. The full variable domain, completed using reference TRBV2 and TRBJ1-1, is EPEVTQTPSHQVTQMGQEVILRCVPISNHLYFYWYRQILGQKVEFLVSFYNNEISEKSEIFDDQFSVERPDGSNFTLKIRSTKLEDSAMYFCASRAFTEAFFGQGTRLTVV.

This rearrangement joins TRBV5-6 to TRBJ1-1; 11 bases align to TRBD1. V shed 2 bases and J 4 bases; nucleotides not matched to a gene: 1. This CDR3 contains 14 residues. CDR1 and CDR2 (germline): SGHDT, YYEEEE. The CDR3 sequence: CASSFGQGATEAFF. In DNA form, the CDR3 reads TGTGCCAGCAGCTTCGGACAGGGGGCCACTGAAGCTTTCTTT.

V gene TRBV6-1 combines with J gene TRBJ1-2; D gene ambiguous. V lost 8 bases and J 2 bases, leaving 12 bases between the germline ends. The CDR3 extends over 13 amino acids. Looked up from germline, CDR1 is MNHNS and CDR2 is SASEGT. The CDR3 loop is CASRFTANYGYTF. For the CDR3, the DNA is TGTGCCAGCCGATTCACAGCCAACTATGGCTACACCTTC.

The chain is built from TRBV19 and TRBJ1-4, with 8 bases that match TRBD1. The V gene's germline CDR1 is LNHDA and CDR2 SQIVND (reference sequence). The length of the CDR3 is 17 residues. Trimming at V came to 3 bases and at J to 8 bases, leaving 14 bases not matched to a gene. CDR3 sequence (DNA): TGTGCCAGTAGTATGGGCGGACAGGGAATCTTGGGAGAAAAACTGTTTTTT. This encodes CASSMGGQGILGEKLFF.

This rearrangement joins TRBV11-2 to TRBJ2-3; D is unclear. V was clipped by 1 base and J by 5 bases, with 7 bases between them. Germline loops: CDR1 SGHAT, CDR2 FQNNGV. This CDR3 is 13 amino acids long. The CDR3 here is CASSLGTVDTQYF. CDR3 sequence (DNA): TGTGCCAGCAGCTTAGGCACAGTAGATACGCAGTATTTT.

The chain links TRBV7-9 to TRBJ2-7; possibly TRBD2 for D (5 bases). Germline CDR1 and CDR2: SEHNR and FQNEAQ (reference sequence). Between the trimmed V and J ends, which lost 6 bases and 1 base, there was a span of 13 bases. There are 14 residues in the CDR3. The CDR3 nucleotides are TGTGCCAGCAGTCAGAGCGGTCTTTCCTACGAGCAGTACTTC. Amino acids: CASSQSGLSYEQYF.

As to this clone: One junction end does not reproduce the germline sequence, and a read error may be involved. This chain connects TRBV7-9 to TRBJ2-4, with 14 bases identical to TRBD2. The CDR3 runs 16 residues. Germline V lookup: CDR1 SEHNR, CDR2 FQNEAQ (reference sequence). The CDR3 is CSSSQGTSGSQYIQYF. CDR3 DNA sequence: TGTTCCAGCAGCCAGGGGACTAGCGGGAGTCAGTACATTCAGTACTTC.

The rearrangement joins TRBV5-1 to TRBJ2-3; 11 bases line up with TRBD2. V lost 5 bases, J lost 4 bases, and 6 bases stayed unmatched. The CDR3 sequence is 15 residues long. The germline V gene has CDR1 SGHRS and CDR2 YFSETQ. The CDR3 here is CASRPGLAVPDTQYF. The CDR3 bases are TGCGCCAGCAGACCGGGACTAGCGGTTCCAGATACGCAGTATTTT.

This CDR3 reads CASSLQAAGETQYF. The CDR3 DNA is TGCGCCAGCAGCCTACAGGCAGCGGGAGAGACCCAGTACTTC. This chain joins TRBV5-1 and TRBJ2-5; a weak D match, TRBD2 (6 bases). Per the germline V gene, CDR1 is SGHRS and CDR2 is YFSETQ. This CDR3 spans 14 amino acids. Trimming took 4 bases from V and 4 from J, leaving 14 bases between them.

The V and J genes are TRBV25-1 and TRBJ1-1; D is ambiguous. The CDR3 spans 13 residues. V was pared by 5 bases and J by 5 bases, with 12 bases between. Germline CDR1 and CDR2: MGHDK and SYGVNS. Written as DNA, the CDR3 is TGTGCCAGCAGTAGGACGGGAAGGACTGAAGCTTTCTTT. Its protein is CASSRTGRTEAFF.

The DNA for the CDR3 is TGTGCCAGCAGTTCCCCGGGAGTATACGAGCAGTACTTC. Amino acid sequence: CASSSPGVYEQYF. This rearrangement joins TRBV28 to TRBJ2-5; TRBD2 is a possible D gene (6 bases). The closer fit of TRBJ2-7 to the DNA end suggests the J call may be wrong. This CDR3 has 13 amino acids. Per germline, CDR1 MDHEN and CDR2 SYDVKM.

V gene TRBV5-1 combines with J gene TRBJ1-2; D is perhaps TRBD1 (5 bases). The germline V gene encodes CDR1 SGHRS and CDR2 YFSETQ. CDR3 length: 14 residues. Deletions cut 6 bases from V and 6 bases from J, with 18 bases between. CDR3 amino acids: CASNRGGEGDGYTF. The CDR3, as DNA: TGCGCCAGCAACCGTGGAGGGGAGGGTGATGGCTACACCTTC. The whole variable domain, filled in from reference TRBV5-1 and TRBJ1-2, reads KAGVTQTPRYLIKTRGQQVTLSCSPISGHRSVSWYQQTPGQGLQFLFEYFSETQRNKGNFPGRFSGRQFSNSRSEMNVSTLELGDSALYLCASNRGGEGDGYTFGSGTRLTVV.

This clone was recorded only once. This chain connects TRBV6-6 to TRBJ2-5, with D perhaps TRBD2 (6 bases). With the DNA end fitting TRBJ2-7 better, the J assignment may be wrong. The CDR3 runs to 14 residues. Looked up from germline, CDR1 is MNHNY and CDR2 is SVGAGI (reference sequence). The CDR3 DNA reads TGTGCCAGCACGGGCGGGACGAGCTCCTACGAGCAGTACTTC. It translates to CASTGGTSSYEQYF.

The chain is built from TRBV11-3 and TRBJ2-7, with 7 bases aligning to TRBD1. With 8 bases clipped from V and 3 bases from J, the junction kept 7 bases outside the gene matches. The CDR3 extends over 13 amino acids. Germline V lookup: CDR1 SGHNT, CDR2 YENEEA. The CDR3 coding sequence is TGTGCCAGCTCCCGGGACAGAATCTACGAGCAGTACTTC. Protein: CASSRDRIYEQYF.

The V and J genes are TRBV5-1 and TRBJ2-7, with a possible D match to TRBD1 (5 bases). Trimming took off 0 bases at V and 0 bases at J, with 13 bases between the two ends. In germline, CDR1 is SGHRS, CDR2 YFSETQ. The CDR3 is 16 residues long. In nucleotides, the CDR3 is TGCGCCAGCAGCTTGGAACTGACAGTGAGCTCCTACGAGCAGTACTTC. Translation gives CASSLELTVSSYEQYF. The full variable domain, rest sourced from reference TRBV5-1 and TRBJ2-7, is KAGVTQTPRYLIKTRGQQVTLSCSPISGHRSVSWYQQTPGQGLQFLFEYFSETQRNKGNFPGRFSGRQFSNSRSEMNVSTLELGDSALYLCASSLELTVSSYEQYFGPGTRLTVT.

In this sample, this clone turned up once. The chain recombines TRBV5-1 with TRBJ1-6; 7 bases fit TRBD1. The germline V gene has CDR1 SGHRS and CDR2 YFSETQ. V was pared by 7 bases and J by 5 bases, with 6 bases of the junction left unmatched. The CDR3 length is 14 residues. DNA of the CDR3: TGCGCCAGCCGGGACAGAGCGGATAATTCACCCCTCCACTTT. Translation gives CASRDRADNSPLHF.

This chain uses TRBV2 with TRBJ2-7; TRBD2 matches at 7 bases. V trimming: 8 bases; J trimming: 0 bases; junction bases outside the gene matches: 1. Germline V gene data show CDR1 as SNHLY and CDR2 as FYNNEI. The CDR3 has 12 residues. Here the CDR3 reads CASRGVSYEQYF. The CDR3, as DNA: TGTGCCAGCCGGGGGGTCTCCTACGAGCAGTACTTC.